The clone carrying this T cell receptor beta chain was recorded many times. J was trimmed by 7 bases and V by 3 bases; bases with no gene match: 6. The CDR3 has 14 residues. One entry per CDR3 protein, called by TCRdb with MiXCR from the RT-PCR reads. The sample lists about 700,000 distinct CDR3 sequences; approximately 15% were seen once. Sequencing input: memory CD4+ T cells from blood. This receptor was taken from a female donor in good health, serving as a healthy control. The rearrangement joins TRBV12-3 or TRBV12-4 to TRBJ1-2, with 9 bases matching TRBD1. For the CDR3, the DNA is TGTGCCAGCAGTTTCGCCGGGACAGGGACTGGCTACACCTTC. Protein sequence: CASSFAGTGTGYTF.